The next 26 T cell receptor beta chains were all read from a single sample in a study of a mutant IDH1 vaccine in newly diagnosed glioma. Measured with immunoSEQ multiplex PCR; TCRdb has only the in-frame clones, and not every one. This sample has 60,000 to 85,000 clones, with 75% to 90% found just once. These receptors lack a known antigen. As to time point: week 23, last vaccination. A 20-mer mutant IDH1 peptide at 300 ug was injected subcutaneously with topical imiquimod. The sequenced sample was PBMCs, obtained from a glioma patient whose treatment included an IDH1 peptide vaccine. These receptors were collected from a woman between 45 and 60 years old with glioma.

CDR3 protein: CAWKQGSNSPLHF. CDR3 DNA sequence: TGTGCCTGGAAGCAGGGCTCAAATTCACCCCTCCACTTT. This chain uses TRBV30 with TRBJ1-6, with D possibly being TRBD1 (5 bases). V dropped 4 bases and J dropped 7 bases, with 11 bases sitting between them. This CDR3 spans 13 amino acids. Germline V lookup: CDR1 GTSNPN, CDR2 SVGIG (reference sequence).

This clone was seen only a few times. V is TRBV6-6 and J is TRBJ2-7, with TRBD2 as a possible D gene (6 bases). This CDR3 has 13 residues. V was shortened by 6 bases and J by 6 bases, with 15 bases between the two germline ends. Germline loops: CDR1 MNHNY, CDR2 SVGAGI (reference sequence). The CDR3 here is CASRAGTQGEQYF. The DNA of the CDR3 is TGTGCCAGCAGAGCCGGGACTCAGGGCGAGCAGTACTTC.

The chain recombines TRBV7-9 with TRBJ1-6; TRBD1 agrees at 8 bases. The CDR3 has 16 residues. Germline V lookup: CDR1 SEHNR, CDR2 FQNEAQ (reference sequence). V shed 5 bases and J 8 bases; nucleotides not matched to a gene: 11. The CDR3 loop reads CASSPPPQGAYSPLHF. For the CDR3, the DNA is TGTGCCAGCAGCCCACCTCCGCAGGGGGCTTATTCACCCCTCCACTTT.

This clone occurred a few times. The J gene is TRBJ2-5, the V gene TRBV15; a possible D gene is TRBD2 (5 bases). V lost 0 bases to trimming and J lost 11 bases, with 10 bases between them. Germline values: CDR1 LNHNV, CDR2 YYDKDF (reference sequence). This CDR3 has 12 amino acids. The DNA for the CDR3 is TGTGCCACCAGCAGAGATCGGGTAGCGCAGTACTTC. Its translation: CATSRDRVAQYF.

This chain uses TRBV28 with TRBJ2-1; 11 bases agree with TRBD2. This CDR3 is 16 amino acids long. V lost 1 base, J lost 9 bases, and 8 bases stayed unmatched. The germline V gene has CDR1 MDHEN and CDR2 SYDVKM. The CDR3 loop is CASSLLVAGGPAEQFF. Here the CDR3 DNA reads TGTGCCAGCAGTTTATTGGTAGCGGGAGGGCCGGCTGAGCAGTTCTTC.

The V call is TRBV6-5, the J call TRBJ1-2; TRBD1 agrees at 7 bases. Losses at the gene ends were 5 bases for V and 6 bases for J; bases not matched to a gene: 6. Germline CDR1 is MNHEY and CDR2 is SVGAGI. The CDR3 length is 13 residues. CDR3 DNA: TGTGCCAGCAGTCCAACAGGGGCGGATGGCTACACCTTC. It yields the protein CASSPTGADGYTF.

The chain uses TRBV5-1 and TRBJ1-3; 7 positions match TRBD1. There are 15 residues in the CDR3. Germline-derived CDR1 and CDR2 are SGHRS and YFSETQ. V shed 0 bases and J 3 bases; nucleotides not matched to a gene: 3. The CDR3: CASSLAYRGGNTIYF. CDR3 DNA: TGCGCCAGCAGCTTGGCCTACAGGGGTGGAAACACCATATATTTT. The entire variable domain, with the rest obtained from reference TRBV5-1 and TRBJ1-3, is as follows: KAGVTQTPRYLIKTRGQQVTLSCSPISGHRSVSWYQQTPGQGLQFLFEYFSETQRNKGNFPGRFSGRQFSNSRSEMNVSTLELGDSALYLCASSLAYRGGNTIYFGEGSWLTVV.

This rearrangement joins TRBV7-6 to TRBJ2-7, with 15 bases fitting TRBD2. V was pared by 5 bases and J by 3 bases, with 5 bases of the junction left unmatched. The CDR3 runs to 16 residues. Germline CDR1 SGHVS, CDR2 FNYEAQ. CDR3 coding DNA: TGTGCCAGCAGCCCTAGGACTAGCGGGGGGGACTACGAGCAGTACTTC. This codes for CASSPRTSGGDYEQYF.

V and J are TRBV2 and TRBJ2-1; 14 bases fit TRBD2. Germline V gene lookup returns CDR1 SNHLY and CDR2 FYNNEI. There are 14 residues in the CDR3. Trimming at V came to 8 bases and at J to 5 bases, leaving 2 bases not matched to a gene. The CDR3 DNA follows: TGTGCCAGCCGACTAGCGGGAGGGCACAATGAGCAGTTCTTC. Translation: CASRLAGGHNEQFF.

The rearrangement uses TRBV6-5 and TRBJ1-3, with D possibly TRBD1 on 5 matching bases. Germline assignment: CDR1 MNHEY and CDR2 SVGAGI. The CDR3 is made up of 14 amino acids. Trimming took 2 bases from V and 1 from J, leaving 6 bases between them. The CDR3 sequence: CASSYGGSGNTIYF. The CDR3 DNA follows: TGTGCCAGCAGTTACGGGGGGTCTGGAAACACCATATATTTT.

The CDR3 is CASKGGASSGNTIYF. In DNA form, the CDR3 reads TGCGCCAGCAAGGGCGGAGCCTCCTCTGGAAACACCATATATTTT. J is TRBJ1-3 and V is TRBV10-2; D ambiguous. Germline V CDR1 and CDR2: WSHSY, SAAADI. The ends were cut back, 7 bases at V and 0 bases at J, with 13 bases in the middle. The CDR3 contains 15 residues.

Only one count was recorded for this clone. J is TRBJ2-7 and V is TRBV5-1; 12 nucleotides line up with TRBD1. Germline lookup yields CDR1 SGHRS and CDR2 YFSETQ. This CDR3 comprises 14 residues. Trimming removed 4 bases from V and 6 bases from J; junction bases left unmatched: 5. CDR3: CASSPGTGGREQYF. CDR3 bases: TGCGCCAGCAGCCCCGGGACAGGGGGCCGCGAGCAGTACTTC.

V usage is TRBV5-4 and J usage is TRBJ2-7; possibly TRBD2 for D (5 bases). Per the germline V gene, CDR1 is SGHNT and CDR2 is YYREEE (reference sequence). CDR3 length equals 13 residues. Trimming stripped 1 base from V and 3 bases from J, with 8 bases between. In DNA, the CDR3 is TGTGCCAGCAGCTTGACTAGAGGCTACGAGCAGTACTTC. As protein: CASSLTRGYEQYF.

The chain carries TRBV9 and TRBJ2-2, with D perhaps matching TRBD2 (5 bases). V shed 2 bases and J shed 6 bases, with 17 bases lying between them. Germline V gene lookup returns CDR1 SGDLS and CDR2 YYNGEE. This CDR3 has 16 amino acids. The CDR3 DNA reads TGTGCCAGCAGCGTCGTGGGTGCCGGGCGGGCCGGGGAGCTGTTTTTT. This sequence encodes CASSVVGAGRAGELFF.

CDR3 in amino acids: CASRAVGNEQFF. The CDR3 DNA reads TGTGCCAGCAGGGCGGTGGGCAATGAGCAGTTCTTC. V usage is TRBV6-5 and J usage is TRBJ2-1; D ambiguous. Germline V gene data show CDR1 as MNHEY and CDR2 as SVGAGI. The CDR3 is made up of 12 amino acids. V gave up 6 bases and J gave up 6 bases, with 9 bases separating them.

The chain carries TRBV29-1 and TRBJ1-1; D gene uncertain. V was trimmed by 3 bases and J by 0 bases, leaving 8 bases between them. This CDR3 has 13 residues. CDR1 is SQVTM and CDR2 is ANQGSEA in the germline V gene. The CDR3 region has the DNA TGCAGCGTTGATTCCCCGATGAACACTGAAGCTTTCTTT. Translated: CSVDSPMNTEAFF.

This chain links TRBV7-2 with TRBJ1-5; 8 bases align to TRBD1. Germline CDR1 reads SGHTA; CDR2 reads FQGNSA. The CDR3 runs to 15 residues. V lost 5 bases to trimming and J lost 2 bases; unmatched junction nucleotides: 5. The CDR3 nucleotides are TGTGCCAGCAGCCCGATGACAGGGGGCAATCAGCCCCAGCATTTT. It specifies CASSPMTGGNQPQHF. The whole variable domain, filled in from reference TRBV7-2 and TRBJ1-5, reads GAGVSQSPSNKVTEKGKDVELRCDPISGHTALYWYRQSLGQGLEFLIYFQGNSAPDKSGLPSDRFSAERTGGSVSTLTIQRTQQEDSAVYLCASSPMTGGNQPQHFGDGTRLSIL.

In this sample, this clone turned up once. The chain has TRBV5-6 and TRBJ1-1; the match to TRBD1 covers 8 bases. Germline CDR1 SGHDT, CDR2 YYEEEE. This CDR3 has 14 residues. V was pared by 3 bases and J by 0 bases, with 1 base of the junction left unmatched. The CDR3 protein is CASSWDRLNTEAFF. The CDR3 DNA sequence: TGTGCCAGCAGCTGGGACAGGCTGAACACTGAAGCTTTCTTT.

The rearrangement joins TRBV18 to TRBJ1-2; perhaps TRBD1 as D (5 bases). The germline V gene encodes CDR1 KGHSH and CDR2 LQKENI. The CDR3 runs to 14 residues. The germline V and J ends were trimmed by 1 base and 6 bases, with 12 bases remaining between them. The CDR3 nucleotides read TGTGCCAGCTCACCACGCAGGGCAGAAAATGGCTACACCTTC. Its protein is CASSPRRAENGYTF.

The rearrangement uses TRBV7-9 and TRBJ1-1, with D unclear. Trimming pared 1 base from V and 10 bases from J, leaving 13 bases between. The CDR3 totals 13 residues. Germline V gene data show CDR1 as SEHNR and CDR2 as FQNEAQ (reference sequence). The CDR3 DNA follows: TGTGCCAGCAGCTTAGGTGTAAGCAGAGTAGCTTTCTTT. The encoded protein is CASSLGVSRVAFF.

The chain recombines TRBV9 with TRBJ2-1; 9 nucleotides align to TRBD2. The CDR3 loop spans 15 amino acids. Trimming at V came to 4 bases and at J to 0 bases, leaving 2 bases not matched to a gene. Germline CDR1 reads SGDLS; CDR2 reads YYNGEE. The CDR3 here is CASSRGRGSYNEQFF. The CDR3 DNA sequence: TGTGCCAGCAGCCGCGGGAGGGGCTCCTACAATGAGCAGTTCTTC.

The chain recombines TRBV11-2 with TRBJ2-5; no firm D call. CDR3 length equals 17 residues. V gave up 5 bases and J gave up 1 base, with 20 bases separating them. In germline, CDR1 is SGHAT, CDR2 FQNNGV. The CDR3 region is CASSTRIGQVGQETQYF. Written as DNA, the CDR3 is TGTGCCAGCAGCACCCGAATCGGGCAGGTGGGCCAAGAGACCCAGTACTTC.

As to this clone: An end of the junction does not agree with germline; a read error may underlie this. This chain uses TRBV7-8 with TRBJ1-5, with a tentative D call TRBD1 (5 bases). The CDR3 has 16 residues. CDR1 SGHVS and CDR2 FQNEAQ come from the germline V gene. CDR3 residues: CASSLAGGGAGAPQHF. The DNA of the CDR3 is TGTGCCAGCAGCCTAGCTGGGGGGGGAGCGGGAGCGCCCCAGCATTTT. The whole variable domain, filled in from reference TRBV7-8 and TRBJ1-5, reads GAGVSQSPRYKVAKRGQDVALRCDPISGHVSLFWYQQALGQGPEFLTYFQNEAQLDKSGLPSDRFFAERPEGSVSTLKIQRTQQEDSAVYLCASSLAGGGAGAPQHFGDGTRLSIL.

This clone was observed once. This rearrangement joins TRBV29-1 to TRBJ2-5, with unresolved D. With the DNA end fitting TRBJ2-7 better, the J assignment may be wrong. This CDR3 contains 13 residues. Germline CDR1 is SQVTM and CDR2 is ANQGSEA. The CDR3 DNA reads TGCAGCGTTGGGTCACTCGGAGACCACGAGCAGTACTTC. Translating gives CSVGSLGDHEQYF.

V is TRBV4-1 and J is TRBJ1-6; D may be TRBD1 (6 bases). The CDR3 is made up of 15 amino acids. V was shortened by 6 bases and J by 4 bases, with 13 bases between the two germline ends. Germline V CDR1 and CDR2: MGHRA, YSYEKL. CDR3 sequence reads: CASRPPGQYNSPLHF. Written as DNA, the CDR3 is TGCGCCAGCAGGCCCCCGGGACAATATAATTCACCCCTCCACTTT.

The CDR3 sequence is CASSPGQGLGEAFF. The DNA of the CDR3 is TGTGCCAGCAGCCCCGGTCAGGGGTTAGGTGAAGCTTTCTTT. The chain couples TRBV13 to TRBJ1-1; tentatively, D is TRBD1 (6 bases). This CDR3 spans 14 amino acids. Germline-derived CDR1 and CDR2 are PRHDT and FYEKMQ (reference sequence). V lost 5 bases and J lost 7, with 17 bases in between.